Presented here are 25 T cell receptor beta chains from one specimen sequenced in a study of CD8 T cells in Susac syndrome. RNA amounts of roughly 0.45 to 1 ug underwent reverse transcription with random hexamers. TCRdb reprocessed the immunoSEQ multiplex PCR reads with MiXCR, giving one entry per CDR3 protein. The sample carries about 290,000 distinct CDR3 sequences, over 75% recorded once. The material sequenced was CD8+ T cells from PBMCs. The receptors were sampled from a human donor with multiple sclerosis.

This clonotype appeared a single time. The rearrangement links TRBV6-2 or TRBV6-3 to TRBJ2-7, with D perhaps TRBD2 (5 bases). The CDR3 sequence is 13 residues long. With 4 bases removed from V and 3 bases from J, the gap between germline ends came to 10 bases. Germline loops: CDR1 MNHEY, CDR2 SVGEGT. This chain's CDR3 is CASSWTRLYEQYF. CDR3 nucleotide sequence: TGTGCCAGCAGTTGGACTCGCCTCTACGAGCAGTACTTC.

This chain uses TRBV7-8 with TRBJ2-7; 9 bases fit TRBD1. CDR3 length: 14 amino acids. J was trimmed by 6 bases and V by 0 bases; bases with no gene match: 3. Per germline, CDR1 SGHVS and CDR2 FQNEAQ. CDR3 sequence (DNA): TGTGCCAGCAGCTTAGCCCCGACAGGGGGCGAGCAGTACTTC. Encoded protein: CASSLAPTGGEQYF.

This clonotype was counted once. The chain links TRBV27 to TRBJ2-5; TRBD1 matches at 9 bases. Germline V gene sequence: CDR1 MNHEY, CDR2 SMNVEV (reference sequence). This CDR3 has 14 amino acids. The trim removed 5 bases at V and 5 bases at J, leaving 6 bases unmatched. The CDR3 spells CASSMRTGVETQYF. CDR3 coding DNA: TGTGCCAGCAGTATGCGGACAGGGGTGGAGACCCAGTACTTC.

This CDR3 is CASSPASEQYF. For the CDR3, the DNA is TGTGCCAGCAGCCCCGCCTCCGAGCAGTACTTC. The chain employs TRBV12-3 or TRBV12-4 and TRBJ2-7, with D hard to call. CDR3 length: 11 residues. V lost 6 bases, J lost 6 bases, and 9 bases lay in between.

The V gene is TRBV12-3 or TRBV12-4, the J gene TRBJ1-5; 7 bases fit TRBD1. This CDR3 is built from 16 residues. V lost 5 bases to trimming and J lost 4 bases; unmatched junction nucleotides: 11. CDR3 DNA sequence: TGTGCCAGCAGTCCTACGCCAGACAGGGAGAATCAGCCCCAGCATTTT. This codes for CASSPTPDRENQPQHF.

The chain is built from TRBV6-6 and TRBJ1-5, with TRBD1 identical over 9 bases. V gave up 6 bases and J gave up 6 bases; unmatched junction bases: 9. There are 15 residues in the CDR3. CDR1 is MNHNY and CDR2 is SVGAGI in the germline V gene (reference sequence). DNA for the CDR3: TGTGCCAGCAGAACCGGGACAGGGTTGACTCAGCCCCAGCATTTT. It specifies CASRTGTGLTQPQHF.

The chain carries TRBV28 and TRBJ2-7; 9 nucleotides agree with TRBD1. V lost 3 bases to trimming and J lost 7 bases; unmatched junction nucleotides: 7. The germline V gene has CDR1 MDHEN and CDR2 SYDVKM. CDR3 length equals 14 residues. The CDR3, as DNA: TGTGCCAGCAGTTTCGGACAGGGGCTTTGGGAGCAGTACTTC. This sequence encodes CASSFGQGLWEQYF. The variable domain in full, with the rest retrieved from reference TRBV28 and TRBJ2-7, is DVKVTQSSRYLVKRTGEKVFLECVQDMDHENMFWYRQDPGLGLRLIYFSYDVKMKEKGDIPEGYSVSREKKERFSLILESASTNQTSMYLCASSFGQGLWEQYFGPGTRLTVT.

The chain joins TRBV18 to TRBJ2-7, with TRBD1 matching 8 bases. V was clipped by 1 base and J by 2 bases; unmatched bases: 4. Germline values: CDR1 KGHSH, CDR2 LQKENI. This CDR3 is 15 amino acids long. The chain's CDR3 is CASSPQDRDTYEQYF. The CDR3 DNA follows: TGTGCCAGCTCACCACAGGACAGGGATACCTACGAGCAGTACTTC.

CDR3 nucleotides: TGTGCCAGCAGCTGGTCAGGGTCGATGAACACTGAAGCTTTCTTT. It is translated as CASSWSGSMNTEAFF. V usage is TRBV13 and J usage is TRBJ1-1; tentative D call: TRBD1 (5 bases). Germline loops: CDR1 PRHDT, CDR2 FYEKMQ (reference sequence). The length of the CDR3 is 15 residues. The V gene lost 4 bases and the J gene lost 0 bases, with 12 bases spanning the gap.

This clonotype was observed a few times. The V call is TRBV7-9, the J call TRBJ2-2, with a possible D match to TRBD1 (5 bases). Trimming removed 6 bases at V and 1 base at J, with 9 bases between. This CDR3 has 14 residues. Germline assignment: CDR1 SEHNR and CDR2 FQNEAQ (reference sequence). In nucleotides, the CDR3 is TGTGCCAGCAGTCCAGACAGGAACACCGGGGAGCTGTTTTTT. Its protein product is CASSPDRNTGELFF.

The genes are TRBV20-1 and TRBJ2-1; 9 bases align to TRBD2. This CDR3 region has 14 residues. V shed 6 bases, J shed 7 bases, and the junction held 10 bases outside the gene matches. Germline assignment: CDR1 DFQATT and CDR2 SNEGSKA (reference sequence). CDR3 nucleotides: TGCAGTGCCCTAGCGGGATCGCTGAAGAATGAGCAGTTCTTC. Its protein is CSALAGSLKNEQFF.

This chain connects TRBV4-1 to TRBJ2-1; D is perhaps TRBD2 (5 bases). V was cut by 2 bases and J by 0 bases, with 8 bases left in between. The CDR3 loop spans 15 amino acids. Germline CDR1 reads MGHRA; CDR2 reads YSYEKL. CDR3 sequence: CASSQPSRSYNEQFF. Written as DNA, the CDR3 is TGCGCCAGCAGCCAACCTAGCCGCTCCTACAATGAGCAGTTCTTC.

This chain connects TRBV29-1 to TRBJ2-7; 8 bases match TRBD1. The CDR3 consists of 15 residues. From germline, CDR1 is SQVTM and CDR2 ANQGSEA. Germline trimming cut 6 bases from V and 2 bases from J; bases unmatched to any gene: 12. In DNA, the CDR3 is TGCAGCGTGCTCGATTACAGGGGGGCGGCCTACGAGCAGTACTTC. The encoded protein is CSVLDYRGAAYEQYF.

The genes are TRBV12-5 and TRBJ1-2, with 7 bases fitting TRBD1. Per the germline V gene, CDR1 is LGHNT and CDR2 is FRNRAP. The CDR3 runs to 15 residues. J lost 8 bases, V lost 3 bases, and 12 bases had no gene match. The chain's CDR3 is CASGFVGGQWKGYTF. The CDR3 DNA follows: TGTGCTAGTGGTTTTGTAGGGGGACAGTGGAAGGGCTACACCTTC.

This clonotype came up a few times. The rearrangement links TRBV7-9 to TRBJ2-7, with D perhaps TRBD1 (6 bases). CDR1 is SEHNR, CDR2 FQNEAQ, per germline (reference sequence). This CDR3 is 13 amino acids long. V was cut by 3 bases and J by 2 bases, with 8 bases left in between. The DNA for the CDR3 is TGTGCCAGCAGCTTTGCAGGGGCCTACGAGCAGTACTTC. It translates to CASSFAGAYEQYF.

The chain is built from TRBV28 and TRBJ2-1; D is possibly TRBD2 (5 bases). Trimming shortened V by 3 bases and J by 3 bases, and 15 bases separated the two germline ends. Germline V gives CDR1 MDHEN, CDR2 SYDVKM. The CDR3 contains 16 residues. CDR3 DNA: TGTGCCAGCAGTTTTCCTACTAGAAATAGCTACAATGAGCAGTTCTTC. Its translation: CASSFPTRNSYNEQFF. The full variable domain, in which reference TRBV28 and TRBJ2-1 provide the parts outside the CDR3, is DVKVTQSSRYLVKRTGEKVFLECVQDMDHENMFWYRQDPGLGLRLIYFSYDVKMKEKGDIPEGYSVSREKKERFSLILESASTNQTSMYLCASSFPTRNSYNEQFFGPGTRLTVL.

The rearrangement uses TRBV7-9 and TRBJ2-3; TRBD2 might be the D (5 bases). The germline CDR1 and CDR2 sequences are SEHNR and FQNEAQ (reference sequence). V lost 8 bases and J 2 bases, leaving 17 bases between the germline ends. The CDR3 is 15 amino acids. The CDR3 here is CASGVAGHPTDTQYF. The DNA for the CDR3 is TGTGCCAGCGGAGTGGCGGGCCATCCCACAGATACGCAGTATTTT.

The gene calls are TRBV28 and TRBJ1-5; D is possibly TRBD1 (6 bases). Germline CDR1 MDHEN, CDR2 SYDVKM. The CDR3 loop spans 19 amino acids. The V end was cut by 2 bases, the J end by 1 base, with 21 bases between. DNA for the CDR3: TGTGCCAGCAGTTTAAACCCCCGGGACATCTGGGCGAGCAATCAGCCCCAGCATTTT. Protein: CASSLNPRDIWASNQPQHF.

This clonotype was detected a few times. Here the CDR3 reads CASSSPAEELDGASGYTF. The CDR3 DNA is TGTGCCAGCAGTTCGCCGGCCGAGGAGTTAGACGGAGCCTCTGGCTACACCTTC. The V call is TRBV6-5, the J call TRBJ1-2; no clear D. This CDR3 is 18 amino acids long. In germline, CDR1 is MNHEY, CDR2 SVGAGI. V was shortened by 4 bases and J by 7 bases, with 28 bases between the two germline ends.

This chain joins TRBV4-1 and TRBJ2-1, with no clear D. Germline V CDR1 and CDR2: MGHRA, YSYEKL. This CDR3 region has 14 residues. The V end lost 3 bases, the J end lost 4 bases, and 10 bases lay between the germline ends. The CDR3 nucleotides read TGCGCCAGCAGCCACAATGAGCTTTACAATGAGCAGTTCTTC. This sequence encodes CASSHNELYNEQFF.

The chain uses TRBV7-9 and TRBJ2-2; TRBD1 aligns across 7 bases. The V gene end was trimmed by 7 bases and the J gene end by 6 bases; junction bases not matched to a gene: 5. The CDR3 is 13 residues long. Per germline, CDR1 SEHNR and CDR2 FQNEAQ (reference sequence). Here the CDR3 reads CASTTGVAGELFF. CDR3 DNA sequence: TGTGCCAGCACCACAGGGGTGGCCGGGGAGCTGTTTTTT.

This chain connects TRBV4-3 to TRBJ2-1; 8 bases are a match to TRBD2. This CDR3 spans 16 amino acids. Germline V gives CDR1 LGHNA, CDR2 YSLEER. The trim removed 4 bases at V and 5 bases at J, leaving 10 bases unmatched. CDR3 sequence: CASSRTSFGHDNEQFF. For the CDR3, the DNA is TGCGCCAGCAGCCGGACTAGCTTCGGGCATGACAATGAGCAGTTCTTC.

The V call is TRBV18, the J call TRBJ1-2; D ambiguous. V was cut by 0 bases and J by 7 bases, with 18 bases left in between. The CDR3 extends over 16 amino acids. Germline V CDR1 and CDR2: KGHSH, LQKENI. CDR3 loop: CASSPPEGPDLRGYTF. The DNA for the CDR3 is TGTGCCAGCTCACCACCAGAGGGCCCGGATCTTCGTGGCTACACCTTC.

In this sample, this clonotype turned up once. The junction shows a germline mismatch at one end, possibly a read error. Here the CDR3 DNA reads TGTGCCAGCAGTACAGGGGCCTACGAGCAGCACTTC. Translating gives CASSTGAYEQHF. The chain has TRBV25-1 and TRBJ2-7; 7 bases fit TRBD1. Germline V gene lookup returns CDR1 MGHDK and CDR2 SYGVNS. This CDR3 spans 12 amino acids.

Only one count was recorded for this clonotype. The chain links TRBV6-1 to TRBJ1-2; a weak D match, TRBD1 (5 bases). V gave up 1 base and J gave up 4 bases, with 13 bases separating them. This CDR3 has 15 amino acids. Germline V lookup: CDR1 MNHNS, CDR2 SASEGT. CDR3 protein: CASSEGAGGLYGYTF. The CDR3 bases are TGTGCCAGCAGTGAAGGGGCGGGGGGACTCTATGGCTACACCTTC.